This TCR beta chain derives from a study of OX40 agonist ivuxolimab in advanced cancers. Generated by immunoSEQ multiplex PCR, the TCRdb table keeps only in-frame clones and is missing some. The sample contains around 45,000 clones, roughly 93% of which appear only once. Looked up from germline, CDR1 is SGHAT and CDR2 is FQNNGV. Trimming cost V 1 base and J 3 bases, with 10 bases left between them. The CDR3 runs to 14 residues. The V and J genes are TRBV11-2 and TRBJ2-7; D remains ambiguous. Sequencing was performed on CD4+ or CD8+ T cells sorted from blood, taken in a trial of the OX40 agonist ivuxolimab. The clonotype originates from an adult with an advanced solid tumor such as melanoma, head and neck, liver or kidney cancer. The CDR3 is CASSLVASLYEQYF. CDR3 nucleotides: TGTGCCAGCAGCTTAGTAGCCTCCCTCTACGAGCAGTACTTC.